The rows below give T cell receptor beta chains drawn from one sample of a study of spatial heterogeneity in lung cancer. MiXCR was run by TCRdb on the 5' RACE reads, yielding one entry per CDR3 protein. This table holds about 95,000 distinct CDR3 sequences, approximately 8.2% found once. This sample comprised PBMCs, obtained at surgery. The receptors were gathered from a male donor with early-stage non-small cell lung cancer. Both conserved end residues are part of each CDR3.

cdr3_length j_call v_call cdr3_aa
17 TRBJ2-1 TRBV4-1 CASSQVAGGPLYNEQFF
15 TRBJ2-7 TRBV25-1 CASSDWAMGDGEQYF
15 TRBJ2-2 TRBV20-1 CSARAGGGGTGELFF
13 TRBJ1-1 TRBV6-1 CASSLTGGTEAFF
12 TRBJ2-4 TRBV5-1 CASSSGQGGQYF
14 TRBJ2-7 TRBV28 CASSLWRDRREQYF
16 TRBJ2-2 TRBV6-5 CASSSLGTVNTGELFF
14 TRBJ1-2 TRBV4-2 CASSQAGADYGYTF
14 TRBJ2-3 TRBV29-1 CSVLRDFYTDTQYF
11 TRBJ2-7 TRBV2 CASSVGGAQYF
16 TRBJ2-3 TRBV5-1 CASSLTGTGAADTQYF
14 TRBJ1-2 TRBV29-1 CSAEVPEQGYGYTF
15 TRBJ1-6 TRBV3-1 CASSQGDRRRSPLHF
14 TRBJ2-4 TRBV28 CASSFGGSPNIQYF
14 TRBJ2-1 TRBV7-7 CASSPTPTYNEQFF
16 TRBJ2-6 TRBV7-2 CASSLQGRSGANVLTF
13 TRBJ2-6 TRBV29-1 CSAGGSGANVLTF
13 TRBJ2-7 TRBV4-2 CASSPSGPREQYF
14 TRBJ2-7 TRBV7-8 CASSLAKGSYEQYF
17 TRBJ2-1 TRBV18 CASSPRLAGEGSNEQFF
16 TRBJ2-3 TRBV5-1 CASSLLAGTAVDTQYF
16 TRBJ2-7 TRBV4-2 CASSQPLAGVTYEQYF
9 TRBJ2-7 TRBV24-1 CATTSTGSF
14 TRBJ2-6 TRBV10-2 CASSTSSGANVLTF
15 TRBJ2-1 TRBV6-5 CASSYRGLPNNEQFF
17 TRBJ2-5 TRBV6-2/TRBV6-3 CASSYGFDARWQETQYF
13 TRBJ2-5 TRBV7-2 CASSISVQETQYF
14 TRBJ2-7 TRBV5-1 CASSLGDRGPEQYF
16 TRBJ2-3 TRBV9 CASSQPGRGGTDTQYF
13 TRBJ2-2 TRBV6-2/TRBV6-3 CASNDRVTGELFF
12 TRBJ2-7 TRBV10-3 CAISWDRYEQYF
14 TRBJ2-1 TRBV5-1 CASSLSAGVNEQFF
16 TRBJ2-3 TRBV5-6 CASTIQDTTLVLREYF
15 TRBJ2-1 TRBV20-1 CSARAALMGNNEQFF
14 TRBJ2-7 TRBV5-5 CASSSSGGSYEQYF
18 TRBJ2-6 TRBV7-9 CASSRGAGVGSGANVLTF
13 TRBJ2-4 TRBV29-1 CSVTPGAKNIQYF
12 TRBJ2-5 TRBV10-2 CASRDPGLAQYF
13 TRBJ2-5 TRBV5-6 CASSFDSQETQYF
14 TRBJ1-1 TRBV5-1 CASTGTAGSTEAFF
13 TRBJ2-1 TRBV29-1 CSVSPGRGDEQFF
14 TRBJ1-2 TRBV24-1 CATSQPGQGYGYTF
11 TRBJ2-5 TRBV10-3 CAIRSQETQYF
16 TRBJ1-3 TRBV7-9 CASSLEGSQSGNTIYF
14 TRBJ2-1 TRBV11-1 CASSLFRSAGEQFF
17 TRBJ2-3 TRBV5-1 CASSWNPTSGLADTQYF
12 TRBJ2-2 TRBV7-2 CASSYREGELFF
15 TRBJ2-1 TRBV7-3 CASSLTGGQLYEQFF
18 TRBJ1-5 TRBV10-3 CAISESGPGQINNQPQHF